This entry is about one TCR beta chain. V trimming: 6 bases; J trimming: 3 bases; junction bases outside the gene matches: 13. CDR1 and CDR2 from the germline V gene are SQVTM and ANQGSEA. This CDR3 comprises 15 residues. These data come from a study of blood T cell repertoires in COVID-19. A Seattle source enrolled patients during active infection and followed them longitudinally. Data came from immunoSEQ multiplex PCR; TCRdb stores just in-frame clones and leaves some out. The data contain 150,000 to 200,000 clones, 80% to 95% of them singletons. The chain uses TRBV29-1 and TRBJ1-2, with 7 bases that match TRBD1. This clonotype originated in a woman aged 55-70 years with COVID-19, enrolled during active disease. The sequencing sample was made of peripheral blood. CDR3: CSVAPGQPGDYGYTF. As DNA, the CDR3 is TGCAGCGTCGCCCCGGGACAGCCTGGCGACTATGGCTACACCTTC. Complete variable domain (other parts from reference TRBV29-1 and TRBJ1-2): SAVISQKPSRDICQRGTSLTIQCQVDSQVTMMFWYRQQPGQSLTLIATANQGSEATYESGFVIDKFPISRPNLTFSTLTVSNMSPEDSSIYLCSVAPGQPGDYGYTFGSGTRLTVV.